These 13 T cell receptor beta chains originate from one sample sequenced in a study of blood T cell repertoires in COVID-19 (dated by TCRdb to about 2020). The method was the immunoSEQ multiplex PCR assay. Held by TCRdb, this immuneACCESS table contains in-frame sequences only and omits some clones. Under half of the omission traces to an unresolved V gene where checked; the cause of the rest is unknown. The sample yields 49,000 or so clones; approximately 85% were counted once. The top ten clonotypes cover over 25% of the sample. The material sequenced was peripheral blood. The source of these receptors is a woman older than 75 with COVID-19, enrolled during active disease.

V usage is TRBV7-6 and J usage is TRBJ1-1; D unclear. Germline V gene lookup returns CDR1 SGHVS and CDR2 FNYEAQ. The V end was cut by 5 bases, the J end by 1 base, with 14 bases between. This CDR3 contains 15 residues. DNA for the CDR3: TGTGCCAGCAGCCTCCGAGAGGCTTCGAACACTGAAGCTTTCTTT. It encodes CASSLREASNTEAFF. The full variable domain, completed using reference TRBV7-6 and TRBJ1-1, is GAGVSQSPRYKVTKRGQDVALRCDPISGHVSLYWYRQALGQGPEFLTYFNYEAQQDKSGLPNDRFSAERPEGSISTLTIQRTEQRDSAMYRCASSLREASNTEAFFGQGTRLTVV.

The V and J genes are TRBV4-3 and TRBJ1-5; D call uncertain. Per the germline V gene, CDR1 is LGHNA and CDR2 is YSLEER. The V end lost 0 bases, the J end lost 6 bases, and 9 bases lay between the germline ends. This CDR3 is built from 14 residues. The CDR3 reads CASSQDRGSQPQHF. DNA for the CDR3: TGCGCCAGCAGCCAAGATCGCGGGTCTCAGCCCCAGCATTTT.

V gene TRBV18 combines with J gene TRBJ2-5; unclear D gene. Germline V gene sequence: CDR1 KGHSH, CDR2 LQKENI. The CDR3 consists of 12 residues. Trimming stripped 4 bases from V and 2 bases from J, with 5 bases between. The CDR3 reads CASSQQQETQYF. CDR3 DNA: TGTGCCAGCTCACAACAGCAAGAGACCCAGTACTTC.

The CDR3 coding sequence is TGCGCCAGCAGCTTGGGGACAGGTGAAAAACTGTTTTTT. As protein: CASSLGTGEKLFF. This rearrangement joins TRBV5-1 to TRBJ1-4, with 7 nucleotides matching TRBD1. Trimming cost V 0 bases and J 7 bases; bases outside gene matches: 0. The germline V gene encodes CDR1 SGHRS and CDR2 YFSETQ. The CDR3 extends over 13 amino acids.

The chain combines TRBV9 with TRBJ1-4; no reliable D call. With 1 base removed from V and 3 bases from J, the gap between germline ends came to 4 bases. In germline, CDR1 is SGDLS, CDR2 YYNGEE. This CDR3 is built from 13 residues. In DNA form, the CDR3 reads TGTGCCAGCAGCGTACTCTCTAATGAAAAACTGTTTTTT. The encoded protein is CASSVLSNEKLFF.

This sequence joins TRBV12-3 or TRBV12-4 and TRBJ1-1, with a weak D call TRBD1 (5 bases). The CDR3 has 13 amino acids. Trimming stripped 7 bases from V and 0 bases from J, with 9 bases between. The CDR3 loop is CASKGNMNTEAFF. Written as DNA, the CDR3 is TGTGCCAGCAAGGGGAATATGAACACTGAAGCTTTCTTT.

V is TRBV4-3 and J is TRBJ1-4; 10 bases are a match to TRBD1. The V segment lost 5 bases and the J segment 6 bases; nucleotides outside the gene matches: 3. This CDR3 has 14 amino acids. Germline CDR1 and CDR2: LGHNA and YSLEER. CDR3 nucleotides: TGCGCCAGCAGCAGGGACAGGGGTTATGAAAAACTGTTTTTT. This encodes CASSRDRGYEKLFF.

The V call is TRBV7-2, the J call TRBJ2-7; D not certain. Per the germline V gene, CDR1 is SGHTA and CDR2 is FQGNSA. Trimming removed 0 bases from V and 0 bases from J, with 9 bases in between. The CDR3 is 15 amino acids. In DNA form, the CDR3 reads TGTGCCAGCAGCTTAGCGCTGGGCAGCTCCTACGAGCAGTACTTC. It specifies CASSLALGSSYEQYF.

The chain employs TRBV10-3 and TRBJ2-5; TRBD2 matches at 9 bases. The length of the CDR3 is 18 residues. J was trimmed by 2 bases and V by 3 bases; bases with no gene match: 13. In germline, CDR1 is ENHRY, CDR2 SYGVKD. CDR3 in amino acids: CAISEGSGRPVGQETQYF. The CDR3 nucleotides are TGTGCCATCAGTGAAGGGAGCGGGAGGCCGGTTGGACAAGAGACCCAGTACTTC.

The gene calls are TRBV6-2 or TRBV6-3 and TRBJ2-2; 9 nucleotides align to TRBD1. V lost 6 bases, J lost 5 bases, and 10 bases stayed unmatched. The germline V gene encodes CDR1 MNHEY and CDR2 SVGEGT. The length of the CDR3 is 16 residues. The CDR3 DNA follows: TGTGCCAGCAGCTCCCCCGGGACAGGGAAGACCGGGGAGCTGTTTTTT. This gives the protein CASSSPGTGKTGELFF.

V usage is TRBV7-2 and J usage is TRBJ2-3; D is uncertain. CDR1 is SGHTA, CDR2 FQGNSA, per germline. The CDR3 has 17 residues. V lost 0 bases, J lost 0 bases, and 13 bases lay in between. The CDR3 region has the DNA TGTGCCAGCAGCTTAGCATATGGCAGTTCTAGCACAGATACGCAGTATTTT. Translating gives CASSLAYGSSSTDTQYF.

The rearrangement links TRBV19 to TRBJ1-2, with D possibly being TRBD1 (5 bases). Germline CDR1 reads LNHDA; CDR2 reads SQIVND (reference sequence). Trimming took off 3 bases at V and 7 bases at J, with 12 bases between the two ends. This CDR3 has 13 amino acids. The CDR3: CASSISGRVGYTF. Written as DNA, the CDR3 is TGTGCCAGTAGTATCTCGGGCAGGGTTGGCTACACCTTC.

The chain uses TRBV18 and TRBJ1-3, with 8 bases identical to TRBD1. From germline, CDR1 is KGHSH and CDR2 LQKENI. The CDR3 spans 14 residues. J lost 4 bases, V lost 3 bases, and 2 bases had no gene match. CDR3 residues: CASSPGTGGNTIYF. DNA for the CDR3: TGTGCCAGCTCACCCGGGACAGGCGGAAACACCATATATTTT.